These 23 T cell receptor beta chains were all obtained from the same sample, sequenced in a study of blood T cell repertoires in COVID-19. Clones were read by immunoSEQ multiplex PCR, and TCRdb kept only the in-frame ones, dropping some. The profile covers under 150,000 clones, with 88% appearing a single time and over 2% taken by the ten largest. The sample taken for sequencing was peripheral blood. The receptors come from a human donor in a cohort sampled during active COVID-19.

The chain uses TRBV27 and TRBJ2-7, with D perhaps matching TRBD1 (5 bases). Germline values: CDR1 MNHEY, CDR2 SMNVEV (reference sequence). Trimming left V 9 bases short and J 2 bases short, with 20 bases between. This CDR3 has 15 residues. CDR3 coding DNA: TGTGCCAGTACAGCCACCGGCCAGGGAACCTACGAGCAGTACTTC. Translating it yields CASTATGQGTYEQYF.

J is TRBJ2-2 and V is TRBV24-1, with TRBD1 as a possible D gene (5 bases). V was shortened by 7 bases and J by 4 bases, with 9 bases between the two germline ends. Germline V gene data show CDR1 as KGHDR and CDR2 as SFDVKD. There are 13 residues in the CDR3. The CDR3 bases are TGTGCCACCAGGACAGCCTCCACCGGGGAGCTGTTTTTT. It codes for CATRTASTGELFF.

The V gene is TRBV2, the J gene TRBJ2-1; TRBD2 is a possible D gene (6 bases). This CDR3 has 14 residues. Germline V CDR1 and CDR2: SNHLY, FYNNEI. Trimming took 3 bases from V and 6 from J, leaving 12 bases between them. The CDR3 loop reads CASSETRGFNEQFF. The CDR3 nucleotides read TGTGCCAGCAGTGAGACTAGAGGGTTCAATGAGCAGTTCTTC.

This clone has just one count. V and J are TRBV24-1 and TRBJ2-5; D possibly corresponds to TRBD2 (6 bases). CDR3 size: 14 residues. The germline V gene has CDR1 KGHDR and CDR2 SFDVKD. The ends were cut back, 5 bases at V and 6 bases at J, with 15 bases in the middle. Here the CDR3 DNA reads TGTGCCACCAGTGCCCGGAGGGGATTTCAGACCCAGTACTTC. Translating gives CATSARRGFQTQYF.

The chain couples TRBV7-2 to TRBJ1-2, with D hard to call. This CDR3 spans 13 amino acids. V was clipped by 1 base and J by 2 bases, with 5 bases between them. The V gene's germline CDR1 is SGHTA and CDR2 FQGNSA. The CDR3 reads CASSLGQNYGYTF. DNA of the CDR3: TGTGCCAGCAGCTTAGGGCAGAACTATGGCTACACCTTC.

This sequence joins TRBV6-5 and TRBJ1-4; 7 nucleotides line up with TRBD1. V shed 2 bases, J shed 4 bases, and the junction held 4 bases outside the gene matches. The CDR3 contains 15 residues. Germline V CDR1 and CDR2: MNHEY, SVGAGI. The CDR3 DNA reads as TGTGCCAGCAGTTACGGGGACAGAGATAATGAAAAACTGTTTTTT. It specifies CASSYGDRDNEKLFF.

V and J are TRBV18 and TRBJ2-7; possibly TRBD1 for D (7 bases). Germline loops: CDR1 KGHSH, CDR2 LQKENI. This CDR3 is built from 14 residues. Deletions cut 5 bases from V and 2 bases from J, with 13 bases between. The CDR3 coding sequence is TGTGCCAGCTCAGACCAGGGGGGAGCCTACGAGCAGTACTTC. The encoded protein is CASSDQGGAYEQYF.

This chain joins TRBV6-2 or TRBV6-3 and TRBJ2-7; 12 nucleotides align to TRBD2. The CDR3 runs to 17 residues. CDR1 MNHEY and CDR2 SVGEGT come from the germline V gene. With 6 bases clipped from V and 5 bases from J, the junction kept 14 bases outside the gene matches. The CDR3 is CASSSNLAGGPVDEQYF. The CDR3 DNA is TGTGCCAGCAGCTCTAACCTAGCGGGAGGGCCGGTAGACGAGCAGTACTTC.

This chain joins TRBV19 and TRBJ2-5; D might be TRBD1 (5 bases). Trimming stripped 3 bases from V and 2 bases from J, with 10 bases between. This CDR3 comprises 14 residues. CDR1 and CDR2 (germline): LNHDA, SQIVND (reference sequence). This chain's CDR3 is CASSIIGQQETQYF. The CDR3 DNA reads TGTGCCAGTAGTATTATAGGACAACAAGAGACCCAGTACTTC. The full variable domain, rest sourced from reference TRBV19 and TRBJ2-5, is DGGITQSPKYLFRKEGQNVTLSCEQNLNHDAMYWYRQDPGQGLRLIYYSQIVNDFQKGDIAEGYSVSREKKESFPLTVTSAQKNPTAFYLCASSIIGQQETQYFGPGTRLLVL.

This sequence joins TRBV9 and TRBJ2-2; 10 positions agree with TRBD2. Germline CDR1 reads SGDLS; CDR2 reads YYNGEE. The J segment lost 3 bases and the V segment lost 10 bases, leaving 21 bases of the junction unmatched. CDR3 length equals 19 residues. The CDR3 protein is CAVRGAASGSLGDTGELFF. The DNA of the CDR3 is TGTGCCGTAAGGGGGGCGGCTAGCGGGAGTTTAGGGGACACCGGGGAGCTGTTTTTT.

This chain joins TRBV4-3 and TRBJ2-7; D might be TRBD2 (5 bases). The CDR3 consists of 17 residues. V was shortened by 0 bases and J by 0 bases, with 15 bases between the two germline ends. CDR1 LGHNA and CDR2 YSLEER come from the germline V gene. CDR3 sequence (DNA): TGCGCCAGCAGCCAAGATCTCGCGGGTTTTTCCTCCTACGAGCAGTACTTC. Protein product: CASSQDLAGFSSYEQYF.

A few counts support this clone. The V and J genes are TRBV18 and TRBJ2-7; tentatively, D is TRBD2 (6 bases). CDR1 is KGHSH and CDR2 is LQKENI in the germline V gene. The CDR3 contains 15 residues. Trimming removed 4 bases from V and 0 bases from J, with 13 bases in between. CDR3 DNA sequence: TGTGCCAGCTCACGGGCTAGCGATAGCTCCTACGAGCAGTACTTC. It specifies CASSRASDSSYEQYF.

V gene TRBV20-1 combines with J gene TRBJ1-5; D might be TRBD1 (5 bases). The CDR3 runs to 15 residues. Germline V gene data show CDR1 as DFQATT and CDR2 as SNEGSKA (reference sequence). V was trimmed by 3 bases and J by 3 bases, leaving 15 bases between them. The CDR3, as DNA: TGCAGTGCTAGTTATGGAGGGACGATCAATCAGCCCCAGCATTTT. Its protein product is CSASYGGTINQPQHF.

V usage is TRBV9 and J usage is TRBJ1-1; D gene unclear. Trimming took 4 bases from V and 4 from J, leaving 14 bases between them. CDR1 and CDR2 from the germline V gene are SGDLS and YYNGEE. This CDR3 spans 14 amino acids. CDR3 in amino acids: CASSPGVRSTEAFF. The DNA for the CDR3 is TGTGCCAGCAGCCCCGGGGTTCGGAGCACTGAAGCTTTCTTT. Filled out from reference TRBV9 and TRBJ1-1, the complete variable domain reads DSGVTQTPKHLITATGQRVTLRCSPRSGDLSVYWYQQSLDQGLQFLIQYYNGEERAKGNILERFSAQQFPDLHSELNLSSLELGDSALYFCASSPGVRSTEAFFGQGTRLTVV.

DNA for the CDR3: TGTGCCAGCAGCCTTATTCGCACTGAAGCTTTCTTT. This gives the protein CASSLIRTEAFF. The V and J genes are TRBV28 and TRBJ1-1; D is undetermined. Looked up from germline, CDR1 is MDHEN and CDR2 is SYDVKM. The V gene lost 6 bases and the J gene lost 4 bases, with 9 bases spanning the gap. The CDR3 length is 12 residues.

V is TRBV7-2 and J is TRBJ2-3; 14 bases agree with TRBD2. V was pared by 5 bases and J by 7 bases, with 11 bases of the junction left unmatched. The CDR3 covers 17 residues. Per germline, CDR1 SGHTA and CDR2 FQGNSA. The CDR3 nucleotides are TGTGCCAGCAGCCCCCAGACTAGCGGGGGGGTACCTTATACGCAGTATTTT. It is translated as CASSPQTSGGVPYTQYF.

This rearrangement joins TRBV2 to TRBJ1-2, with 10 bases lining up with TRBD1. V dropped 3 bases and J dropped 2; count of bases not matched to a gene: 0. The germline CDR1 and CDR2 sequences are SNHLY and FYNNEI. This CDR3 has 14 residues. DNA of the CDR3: TGTGCCAGCAGTGAGGACAGGGGGAACTATGGCTACACCTTC. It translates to CASSEDRGNYGYTF. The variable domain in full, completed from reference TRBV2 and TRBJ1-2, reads EPEVTQTPSHQVTQMGQEVILRCVPISNHLYFYWYRQILGQKVEFLVSFYNNEISEKSEIFDDQFSVERPDGSNFTLKIRSTKLEDSAMYFCASSEDRGNYGYTFGSGTRLTVV.

The CDR3 sequence: CASSSHRAYWNTEAFF. The DNA for the CDR3 is TGTGCCAGCAGTTCCCACAGGGCCTACTGGAACACTGAAGCTTTCTTT. The V call is TRBV28, the J call TRBJ1-1; TRBD1 is a possible D gene (6 bases). The CDR3 covers 16 residues. Per germline, CDR1 MDHEN and CDR2 SYDVKM. The ends were cut back, 4 bases at V and 1 base at J, with 16 bases in the middle.

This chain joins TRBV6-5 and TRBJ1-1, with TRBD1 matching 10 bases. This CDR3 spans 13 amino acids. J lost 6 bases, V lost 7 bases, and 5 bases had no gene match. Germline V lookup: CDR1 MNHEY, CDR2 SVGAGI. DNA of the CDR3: TGTGCCAGCACCAGGGACAGGGGTTCTGAAGCTTTCTTT. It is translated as CASTRDRGSEAFF.

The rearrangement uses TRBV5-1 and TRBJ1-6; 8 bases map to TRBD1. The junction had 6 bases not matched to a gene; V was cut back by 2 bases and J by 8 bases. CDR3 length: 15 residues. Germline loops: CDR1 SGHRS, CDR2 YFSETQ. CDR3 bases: TGCGCCAGCAGCTTAAGACAGGGGAGAGATTCACCCCTCCACTTT. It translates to CASSLRQGRDSPLHF.

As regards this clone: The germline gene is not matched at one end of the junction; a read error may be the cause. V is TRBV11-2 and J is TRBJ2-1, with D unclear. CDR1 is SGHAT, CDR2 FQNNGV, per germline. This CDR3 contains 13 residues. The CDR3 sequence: CASSLVIEPEQFF. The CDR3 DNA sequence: TGTGCAAGCAGCTTAGTGATCGAGCCTGAGCAGTTCTTC.

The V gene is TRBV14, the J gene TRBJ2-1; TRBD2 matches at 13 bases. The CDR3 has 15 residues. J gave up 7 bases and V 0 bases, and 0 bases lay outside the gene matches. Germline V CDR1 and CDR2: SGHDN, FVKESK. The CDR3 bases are TGTGCCAGCAGCCAAGAACTAGCGGGAGGGAATGAGCAGTTCTTC. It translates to CASSQELAGGNEQFF.

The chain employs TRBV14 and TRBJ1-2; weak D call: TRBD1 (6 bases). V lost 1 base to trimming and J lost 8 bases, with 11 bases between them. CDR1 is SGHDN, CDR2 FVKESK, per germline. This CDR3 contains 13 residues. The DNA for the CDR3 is TGTGCCAGCAGCCAAGGTTGGGGGCGCGGCTACACCTTC. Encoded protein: CASSQGWGRGYTF.